This T cell receptor beta chain was documented in a study of T-cell reconstitution after alpha-beta-depleted transplantation in children. Preparation of the TCRbeta library was carried out with unique molecular identifiers. TCRdb re-analysed the PCR reads in MiXCR, keeping a single row per CDR3 protein. The repertoire holds some 500,000 distinct CDR3 sequences, with approximately 32% as singletons. Germline V gene sequence: CDR1 LGHNT, CDR2 FRNRAP. The CDR3 covers 16 residues. Trimming cost V 0 bases and J 6 bases, with 17 bases left between them. The chain employs TRBV12-5 and TRBJ1-1; D unresolved. Sequences were derived from PBMCs from the stem cell graft donor, sampled from the stem cell graft. The clonotype comes from a human donor who donated a stem cell graft to a child with aplastic anemia. CDR3 sequence: CASGLVNPPTKAEAFF. DNA for the CDR3: TGTGCTAGTGGTTTGGTAAATCCCCCGACAAAGGCTGAAGCTTTCTTT. Drawing the rest from reference TRBV12-5 and TRBJ1-1, the complete variable domain is DARVTQTPRHKVTEMGQEVTMRCQPILGHNTVFWYRQTMMQGLELLAYFRNRAPLDDSGMPKDRFSAEMPDATLATLKIQPSEPRDSAVYFCASGLVNPPTKAEAFFGQGTRLTVV.